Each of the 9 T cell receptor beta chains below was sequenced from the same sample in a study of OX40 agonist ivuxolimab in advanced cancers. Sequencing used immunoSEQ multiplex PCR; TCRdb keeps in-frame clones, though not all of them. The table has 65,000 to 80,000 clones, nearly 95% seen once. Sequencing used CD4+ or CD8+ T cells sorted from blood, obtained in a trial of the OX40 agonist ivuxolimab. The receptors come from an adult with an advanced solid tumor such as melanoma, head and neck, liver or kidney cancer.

This CDR3 reads CASSASGGGRPPNTGELFF. The CDR3 DNA sequence: TGTGCCAGCAGCGCAAGCGGAGGCGGGAGGCCACCGAACACCGGGGAGCTGTTTTTT. The V call is TRBV9, the J call TRBJ2-2, with 8 nucleotides matching TRBD2. The V gene end was trimmed by 3 bases and the J gene end by 0 bases; junction bases not matched to a gene: 13. Germline CDR1 reads SGDLS; CDR2 reads YYNGEE. This CDR3 has 19 amino acids. Filled out from reference TRBV9 and TRBJ2-2, the complete variable domain reads DSGVTQTPKHLITATGQRVTLRCSPRSGDLSVYWYQQSLDQGLQFLIQYYNGEERAKGNILERFSAQQFPDLHSELNLSSLELGDSALYFCASSASGGGRPPNTGELFFGEGSRLTVL.

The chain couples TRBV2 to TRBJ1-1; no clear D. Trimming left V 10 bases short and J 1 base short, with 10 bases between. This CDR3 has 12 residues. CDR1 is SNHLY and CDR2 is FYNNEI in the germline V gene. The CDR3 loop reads CATSTRNTEAFF. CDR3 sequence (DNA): TGTGCCACCTCGACGCGGAACACTGAAGCTTTCTTT.

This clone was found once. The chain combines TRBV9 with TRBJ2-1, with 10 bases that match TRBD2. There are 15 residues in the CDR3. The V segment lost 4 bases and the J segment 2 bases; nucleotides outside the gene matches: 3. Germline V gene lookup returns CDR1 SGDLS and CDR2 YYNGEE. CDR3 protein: CASSSSGSAYNEQFF. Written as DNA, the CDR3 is TGTGCCAGCAGCTCTAGCGGGAGTGCCTACAATGAGCAGTTCTTC.

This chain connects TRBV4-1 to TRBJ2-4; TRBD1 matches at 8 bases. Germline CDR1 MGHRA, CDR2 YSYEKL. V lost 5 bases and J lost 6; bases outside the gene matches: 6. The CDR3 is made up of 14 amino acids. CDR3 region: CASSDRGWGNIQYF. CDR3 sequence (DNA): TGCGCCAGCAGCGACAGGGGATGGGGAAACATTCAGTACTTC.

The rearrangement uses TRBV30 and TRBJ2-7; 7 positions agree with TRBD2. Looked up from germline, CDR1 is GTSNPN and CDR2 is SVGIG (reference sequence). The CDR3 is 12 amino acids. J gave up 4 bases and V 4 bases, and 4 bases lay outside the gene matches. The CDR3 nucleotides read TGTGCCTGGAACATGGGAGGGTACGAGCAGTACTTC. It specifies CAWNMGGYEQYF.

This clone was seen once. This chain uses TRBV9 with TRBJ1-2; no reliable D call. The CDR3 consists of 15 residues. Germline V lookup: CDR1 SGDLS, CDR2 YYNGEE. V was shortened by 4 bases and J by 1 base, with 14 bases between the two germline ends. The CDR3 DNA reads TGTGCCAGCAGCCCTCATCGTGTCCTTAACTATGGCTACACCTTC. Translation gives CASSPHRVLNYGYTF.

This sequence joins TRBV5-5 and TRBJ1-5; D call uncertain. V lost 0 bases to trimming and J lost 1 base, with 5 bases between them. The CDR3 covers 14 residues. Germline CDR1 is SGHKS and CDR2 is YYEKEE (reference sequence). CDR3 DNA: TGTGCCAGCAGCTTGGTCGGAAGCAATCAGCCCCAGCATTTT. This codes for CASSLVGSNQPQHF.

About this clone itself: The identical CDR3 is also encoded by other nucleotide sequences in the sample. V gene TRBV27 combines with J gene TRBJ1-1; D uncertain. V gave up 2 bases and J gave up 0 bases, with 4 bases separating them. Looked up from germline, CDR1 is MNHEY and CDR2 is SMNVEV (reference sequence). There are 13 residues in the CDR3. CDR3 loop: CASSLGMNTEAFF. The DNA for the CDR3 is TGTGCCAGCAGTTTAGGGATGAACACTGAAGCTTTCTTT.

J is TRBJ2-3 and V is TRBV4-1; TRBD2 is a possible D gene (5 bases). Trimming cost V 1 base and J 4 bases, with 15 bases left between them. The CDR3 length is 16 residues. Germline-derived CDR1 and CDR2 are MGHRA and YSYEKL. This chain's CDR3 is CASSQGSGEGADTQYF. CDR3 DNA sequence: TGCGCCAGCAGCCAAGGAAGTGGCGAGGGAGCAGATACGCAGTATTTT.